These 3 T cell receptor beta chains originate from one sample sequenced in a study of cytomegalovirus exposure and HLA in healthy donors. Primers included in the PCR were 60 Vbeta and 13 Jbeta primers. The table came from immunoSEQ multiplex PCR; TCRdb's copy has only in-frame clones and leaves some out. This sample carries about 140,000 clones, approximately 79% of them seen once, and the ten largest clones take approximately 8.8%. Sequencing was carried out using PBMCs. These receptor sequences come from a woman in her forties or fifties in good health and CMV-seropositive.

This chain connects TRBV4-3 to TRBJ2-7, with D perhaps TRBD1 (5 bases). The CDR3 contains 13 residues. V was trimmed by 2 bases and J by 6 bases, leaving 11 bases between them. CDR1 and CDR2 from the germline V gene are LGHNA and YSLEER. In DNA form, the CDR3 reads TGCGCCAGCAGCCAATATCAGGGTGCCGAGCAGTACTTC. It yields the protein CASSQYQGAEQYF.

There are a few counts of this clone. Here the CDR3 DNA reads TGTGCCTGGAGTGTAAGCCTAACCGGCGGCGGCTACACCTTC. It encodes CAWSVSLTGGGYTF. This sequence joins TRBV30 and TRBJ1-2; the D is unclear. This CDR3 contains 14 residues. Between the trimmed V and J ends, which lost 0 bases and 8 bases, there was a span of 16 bases. Germline V gene data show CDR1 as GTSNPN and CDR2 as SVGIG (reference sequence).

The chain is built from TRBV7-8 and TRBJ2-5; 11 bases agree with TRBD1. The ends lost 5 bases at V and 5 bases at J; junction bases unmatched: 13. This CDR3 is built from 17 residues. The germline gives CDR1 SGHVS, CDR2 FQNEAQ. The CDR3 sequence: CASSVLRTGGLGETQYF. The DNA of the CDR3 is TGTGCCAGCAGCGTACTAAGGACAGGGGGCCTGGGGGAGACCCAGTACTTC.